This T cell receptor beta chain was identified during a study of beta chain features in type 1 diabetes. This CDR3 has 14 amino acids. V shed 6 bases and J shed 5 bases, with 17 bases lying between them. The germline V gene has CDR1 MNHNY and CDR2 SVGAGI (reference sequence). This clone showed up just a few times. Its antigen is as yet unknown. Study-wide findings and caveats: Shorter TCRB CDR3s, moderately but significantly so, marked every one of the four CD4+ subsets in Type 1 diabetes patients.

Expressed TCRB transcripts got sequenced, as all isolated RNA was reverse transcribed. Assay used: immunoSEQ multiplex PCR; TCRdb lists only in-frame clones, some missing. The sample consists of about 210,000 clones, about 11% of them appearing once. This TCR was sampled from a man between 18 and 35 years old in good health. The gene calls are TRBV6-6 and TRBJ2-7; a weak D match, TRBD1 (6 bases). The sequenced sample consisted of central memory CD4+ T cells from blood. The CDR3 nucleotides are TGTGCCAGCAGATCACAGGGTTTCGGGGACGAGCAGTACTTC. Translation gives CASRSQGFGDEQYF.